Presented here are 25 T cell receptor beta chains from one specimen sequenced in a study of blood T cell repertoires in COVID-19. Assay: immunoSEQ multiplex PCR; the TCRdb copy retains only in-frame clones and omits some. The sample carries around 220,000 clones, 70% to 90% recorded once. The sample taken for sequencing was peripheral blood. The receptors derive from a woman between 45 and 60 years old with COVID-19, enrolled during active disease.

This chain joins TRBV5-8 and TRBJ1-4; 7 bases align to TRBD1. The length of the CDR3 is 15 residues. V dropped 5 bases and J dropped 0; count of bases not matched to a gene: 4. Germline assignment: CDR1 SGHTS and CDR2 YDEGEE. The CDR3 bases are TGTGCCAGCAGACCCGGGACAGCAACTAATGAAAAACTGTTTTTT. Amino acid sequence: CASRPGTATNEKLFF. Filled out from reference TRBV5-8 and TRBJ1-4, the complete variable domain reads EAGVTQSPTHLIKTRGQQATLRCSPISGHTSVYWYQQALGLGLQFLLWYDEGEERNRGNFPPRFSGRQFPNYSSELNVNALELEDSALYLCASRPGTATNEKLFFGSGTQLSVL.

The rearrangement joins TRBV2 to TRBJ1-5, with 7 bases fitting TRBD1. V trimming: 7 bases; J trimming: 2 bases; junction bases outside the gene matches: 5. The CDR3 runs 14 residues. The V gene's germline CDR1 is SNHLY and CDR2 FYNNEI. The CDR3 reads CASKGDRGNQPQHF. CDR3 coding DNA: TGTGCCAGCAAGGGAGACAGGGGCAATCAGCCCCAGCATTTT.

The rearrangement joins TRBV4-1 to TRBJ1-1; TRBD1 matches at 8 bases. The germline CDR1 and CDR2 sequences are MGHRA and YSYEKL. CDR3 length equals 14 residues. J lost 11 bases, V lost 8 bases, and 16 bases had no gene match. The CDR3 reads CASSLAGTGIRAFF. The CDR3 DNA reads TGCGCCAGCTCCCTTGCCGGGACAGGAATCCGGGCTTTCTTT.

The chain employs TRBV24-1 and TRBJ2-2, with D perhaps matching TRBD2 (5 bases). The V gene's germline CDR1 is KGHDR and CDR2 SFDVKD. Trimming removed 5 bases from V and 6 bases from J, with 9 bases in between. This CDR3 comprises 13 residues. The CDR3 loop reads CATSVGGPGELFF. CDR3 in DNA: TGTGCCACCAGTGTTGGAGGTCCCGGGGAGCTGTTTTTT.

V usage is TRBV29-1 and J usage is TRBJ2-7; 8 bases are a match to TRBD2. The CDR3 sequence is 14 residues long. Germline V gene data show CDR1 as SQVTM and CDR2 as ANQGSEA. The J segment lost 1 base and the V segment lost 8 bases, leaving 10 bases of the junction unmatched. This CDR3 is CSPHRGGASYEQYV. The CDR3 coding sequence is TGCAGCCCCCACCGGGGGGGGGCGTCCTACGAGCAGTACGTC.

The J gene is TRBJ2-3, the V gene TRBV27; unclear D gene. The CDR3 runs 14 residues. Germline V gives CDR1 MNHEY, CDR2 SMNVEV (reference sequence). Between the trimmed V and J ends, which lost 6 bases and 0 bases, there was a span of 10 bases. CDR3 loop: CASRESYSTDTQYF. CDR3 nucleotide sequence: TGTGCCAGCAGAGAGAGCTACAGCACAGATACGCAGTATTTT.

This chain connects TRBV7-2 to TRBJ2-5, with 11 nucleotides matching TRBD2. V was pared by 5 bases and J by 7 bases, with 9 bases of the junction left unmatched. Per the germline V gene, CDR1 is SGHTA and CDR2 is FQGNSA. The CDR3 consists of 15 residues. The CDR3 sequence: CASSPTSGARGTQYF. Written as DNA, the CDR3 is TGTGCCAGCAGCCCGACTAGCGGGGCTCGGGGGACCCAGTACTTC.

The chain carries TRBV2 and TRBJ2-2, with TRBD1 as a possible D gene (6 bases). There are 17 residues in the CDR3. Looked up from germline, CDR1 is SNHLY and CDR2 is FYNNEI. The ends were cut back, 6 bases at V and 4 bases at J, with 21 bases in the middle. CDR3 sequence: CASSVVKGGGGTGELFF. CDR3 DNA sequence: TGTGCCAGCAGCGTAGTAAAAGGGGGTGGCGGCACCGGGGAGCTGTTTTTT.

V and J are TRBV5-1 and TRBJ1-3; D gene unclear. Germline V gene lookup returns CDR1 SGHRS and CDR2 YFSETQ. The CDR3 has 15 residues. Trimming took 0 bases from V and 2 from J, leaving 9 bases between them. The CDR3 sequence is CASSLAGDPGNTIYF. The CDR3 DNA follows: TGCGCCAGCAGCTTGGCCGGAGACCCTGGAAACACCATATATTTT.

The V and J genes are TRBV9 and TRBJ2-7, with D maybe TRBD2 (6 bases). Trimming removed 2 bases from V and 7 bases from J, with 16 bases in between. CDR1 SGDLS and CDR2 YYNGEE come from the germline V gene. The CDR3 length is 14 residues. The CDR3 nucleotides are TGTGCCAGCAGCGTCTCCGGGACTCCTTCTGAGCAGTACTTC. It is translated as CASSVSGTPSEQYF.

The rearrangement links TRBV7-2 to TRBJ2-7, with 7 bases fitting TRBD1. The CDR3 covers 15 residues. The ends lost 7 bases at V and 3 bases at J; junction bases unmatched: 12. The germline V gene encodes CDR1 SGHTA and CDR2 FQGNSA. As DNA, the CDR3 is TGTGCCAGCACTCAAAGGTTGGCAGGGGGCTACGAGCAGTACTTC. Translating it yields CASTQRLAGGYEQYF.

The V call is TRBV9, the J call TRBJ2-1; TRBD2 agrees at 9 bases. Germline V gene data show CDR1 as SGDLS and CDR2 as YYNGEE. The CDR3 sequence is 16 residues long. The ends lost 0 bases at V and 7 bases at J; junction bases unmatched: 8. CDR3 sequence (DNA): TGTGCCAGCAGCGTAGTTGTAGCGGGGGTCCTTAATGAGCAGTTCTTC. Translating gives CASSVVVAGVLNEQFF.

The CDR3: CATKEHRDTEAFF. The CDR3, as DNA: TGTGCCACCAAAGAGCACAGGGACACTGAAGCTTTCTTT. V and J are TRBV24-1 and TRBJ1-1, with D possibly TRBD1 on 6 matching bases. CDR1 is KGHDR, CDR2 SFDVKD, per germline. V lost 8 bases and J 3 bases, leaving 12 bases between the germline ends. This CDR3 has 13 residues.

This chain links TRBV3-1 (or the pseudogene TRBV3-2) with TRBJ1-5, with D possibly matching TRBD1 (5 bases). Germline V lookup: CDR1 LGHDT, CDR2 YNNKEL (reference sequence). The ends were cut back, 4 bases at V and 9 bases at J, with 22 bases in the middle. The CDR3 is 16 residues long. The CDR3 DNA follows: TGTGCCAGCAGCCTAGGTCAGTCAGGGCTTCAAGTGCCCCAGCATTTT. Amino acid sequence: CASSLGQSGLQVPQHF.

The rearrangement joins TRBV19 to TRBJ2-7, with TRBD1 matching over 9 bases. The CDR3 has 18 amino acids. V lost 4 bases to trimming and J lost 6 bases; unmatched junction nucleotides: 19. In germline, CDR1 is LNHDA, CDR2 SQIVND (reference sequence). The CDR3 spells CASSTPGTGLVSPGEQYF. For the CDR3, the DNA is TGTGCCAGTAGTACGCCCGGGACAGGGCTCGTAAGTCCGGGCGAGCAGTACTTC.

The genes are TRBV28 and TRBJ1-6; 11 bases map to TRBD1. The junction had 3 bases not matched to a gene; V was cut back by 2 bases and J by 6 bases. Germline loops: CDR1 MDHEN, CDR2 SYDVKM. The CDR3 runs to 16 residues. The chain's CDR3 is CASSLGTGGGNSPLHF. In DNA form, the CDR3 reads TGTGCCAGCAGTTTAGGGACAGGGGGGGGTAATTCACCCCTCCACTTT.

The chain has TRBV27 and TRBJ2-7; D is ambiguous. There are 15 residues in the CDR3. CDR1 and CDR2 (germline): MNHEY, SMNVEV (reference sequence). Trimming removed 1 base at V and 1 base at J, with 11 bases between. The CDR3 sequence is CASSLYPGLSYEQYF. The CDR3 bases are TGTGCCAGCAGTTTATACCCAGGCCTATCCTACGAGCAGTACTTC.

This chain connects TRBV24-1 to TRBJ1-2; TRBD1 aligns across 7 bases. The CDR3 runs to 16 residues. The V and J ends lost 2 bases and 7 bases, in that order; junction bases with no gene match: 12. The germline CDR1 and CDR2 sequences are KGHDR and SFDVKD. The CDR3 DNA reads as TGTGCCACCAGTGATTCAGACAGGGTGGCCCTGTCTGGCTACACCTTC. Amino acid sequence: CATSDSDRVALSGYTF.

This chain joins TRBV9 and TRBJ2-6, with D perhaps TRBD2 (6 bases). The CDR3 consists of 15 residues. V lost 4 bases and J lost 0, with 8 bases in between. Germline CDR1 reads SGDLS; CDR2 reads YYNGEE. The CDR3 loop reads CASSTRGSGANVLTF. CDR3 bases: TGTGCCAGCAGCACGCGGGGCTCTGGGGCCAACGTCCTGACTTTC.

As to this clone: This specimen includes other DNA sequences encoding the same CDR3. The chain has TRBV27 and TRBJ1-5; 7 bases match TRBD1. The germline gives CDR1 MNHEY, CDR2 SMNVEV (reference sequence). Unmatched junction bases numbered 3, after V lost 2 bases and J lost 2 bases. This CDR3 is 15 amino acids long. The CDR3 spells CASSLGGGGNQPQHF. The CDR3 DNA reads TGTGCCAGCAGTTTAGGAGGGGGCGGCAATCAGCCCCAGCATTTT.

The rearrangement joins TRBV12-5 to TRBJ2-1; the D gene is possibly TRBD2 (7 bases). Germline-derived CDR1 and CDR2 are LGHNT and FRNRAP. This CDR3 is 15 amino acids long. With 7 bases removed from V and 9 bases from J, the gap between germline ends came to 22 bases. CDR3 region: CASVASGGLGGEQFF. The CDR3, as DNA: TGTGCTAGTGTCGCCTCGGGGGGCTTAGGAGGTGAGCAGTTCTTC.

The rearrangement uses TRBV5-6 and TRBJ2-1, with D possibly TRBD1 on 7 matching bases. The V end was cut by 1 base, the J end by 7 bases, with 18 bases between. The CDR3 loop spans 16 amino acids. CDR1 SGHDT and CDR2 YYEEEE come from the germline V gene. The CDR3 spells CASSLSGDSGMNEQFF. In DNA, the CDR3 is TGTGCCAGCAGCTTGTCGGGGGACAGTGGAATGAATGAGCAGTTCTTC.

V gene TRBV5-4 combines with J gene TRBJ1-2; 7 nucleotides align to TRBD1. The CDR3 sequence is 14 residues long. Germline assignment: CDR1 SGHNT and CDR2 YYREEE (reference sequence). V gave up 2 bases and J gave up 7 bases; unmatched junction bases: 8. In DNA, the CDR3 is TGTGCCAGCAGCTTACCACAGGGGCTGAGTGGCTACACCTTC. This codes for CASSLPQGLSGYTF.

This chain uses TRBV6-6 with TRBJ2-2; a possible D gene is TRBD1 (5 bases). CDR3 length: 14 amino acids. The V gene lost 6 bases and the J gene lost 1 base, with 9 bases spanning the gap. Germline-derived CDR1 and CDR2 are MNHNY and SVGAGI (reference sequence). CDR3 bases: TGTGCCAGCAGCCCCCAGGGGAACACCGGGGAGCTGTTTTTT. This translates into CASSPQGNTGELFF.

The V call is TRBV28, the J call TRBJ1-1; TRBD1 matches 10 bases. The V segment lost 8 bases and the J segment 3 bases; nucleotides outside the gene matches: 9. CDR3 length: 15 residues. Germline values: CDR1 MDHEN, CDR2 SYDVKM. CDR3 protein: CASYDRGRGYTEAFF. CDR3 DNA: TGTGCCAGCTATGACAGGGGGCGGGGGTACACTGAAGCTTTCTTT.